This T cell receptor beta chain was found in a study of cytomegalovirus exposure and HLA in healthy donors. Produced via immunoSEQ multiplex PCR; TCRdb's table is partial and in-frame only. Here the sample spans some 69,000 clones, roughly 94% being singletons. What was sequenced was PBMCs. The origin of this receptor is a young man in good health and CMV-seropositive.

The CDR3 reads CASSLEGLGAKLFF. In nucleotides, the CDR3 is TGTGCCAGCAGCTTAGAGGGATTAGGGGCGAAACTGTTTTTT. The chain recombines TRBV7-6 with TRBJ1-4; D might be TRBD1 (5 bases). CDR1 is SGHVS and CDR2 is FNYEAQ in the germline V gene. This CDR3 is 14 amino acids long. V was clipped by 1 base and J by 11 bases, with 14 bases between them.